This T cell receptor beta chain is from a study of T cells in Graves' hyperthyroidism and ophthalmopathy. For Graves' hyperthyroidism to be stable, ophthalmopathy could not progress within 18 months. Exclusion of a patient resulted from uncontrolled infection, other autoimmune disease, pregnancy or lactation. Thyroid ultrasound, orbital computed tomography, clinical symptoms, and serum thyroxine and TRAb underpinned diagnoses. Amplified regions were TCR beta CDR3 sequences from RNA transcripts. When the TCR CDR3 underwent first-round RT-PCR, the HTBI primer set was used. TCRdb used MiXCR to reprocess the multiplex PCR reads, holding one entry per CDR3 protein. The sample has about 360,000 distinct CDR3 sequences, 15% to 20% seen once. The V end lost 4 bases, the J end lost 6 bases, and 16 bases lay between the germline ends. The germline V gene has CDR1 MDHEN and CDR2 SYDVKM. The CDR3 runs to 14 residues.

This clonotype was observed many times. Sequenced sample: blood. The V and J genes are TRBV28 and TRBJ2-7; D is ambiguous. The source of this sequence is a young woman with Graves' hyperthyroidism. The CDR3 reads CASSSPLKSPEQYF. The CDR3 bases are TGTGCCAGCAGTTCCCCTCTAAAGTCTCCCGAGCAGTACTTC.